Sequencing of this T cell receptor beta chain was carried out in a study of blood T cell repertoires in COVID-19. Germline V gene data show CDR1 as SGHVS and CDR2 as FQNEAQ. The CDR3 is made up of 19 amino acids. Losses at the gene ends were 0 bases for V and 3 bases for J; bases not matched to a gene: 9. Method: immunoSEQ multiplex PCR; TCRdb's copy keeps in-frame clones and lacks some. The data hold under 300,000 clones, with around 84% observed a single time. This chain connects TRBV7-8 to TRBJ2-1, with 12 bases that match TRBD2. Sequenced: peripheral blood. This sequence originates from a man aged 35-49 years who had recovered from COVID-19. The CDR3 DNA is TGTGCCAGCAGCTTAGCTCTAGCGGGAGGGCCTCTCGACTACAATGAGCAGTTCTTC. Translated: CASSLALAGGPLDYNEQFF.